This T cell receptor (beta chain) originates from a study of radiation and T cells in renal cell carcinoma. Study observations and caveats: Without pretreatment biopsies, baseline tumor clonotype presence was undetermined. From baseline, blood top tumor clonotypes peaked at 2 weeks post-radiation.

The protocol was immunoSEQ multiplex PCR, while the TCRdb copy is restricted to in-frame clones and leaves out a portion. The table has roughly 140,000 clones, roughly 87% seen once; the top ten hold around 13%. Regarding this clone: Its antigen is not identified.

Stated time point: blood 2 weeks post-SBRT. Treatment described: 15 Gy SBRT to primary tumor, nephrectomy 4 weeks later. Blood was sampled at baseline, 2 weeks and 4 weeks after SBRT. This renal cell carcinoma was of the clear cell type. The CDR3 totals 14 residues. Germline lookup yields CDR1 KGHSY and CDR2 FQNENV. V was cut by 4 bases and J by 5 bases, with 12 bases left in between. The source material was blood, sampled from a patient whose treatment included radiotherapy and nephrectomy. The chain couples TRBV16 to TRBJ1-3; D is uncertain. This receptor was identified in a woman aged 45 to 65 with renal cell carcinoma. The CDR3 coding sequence is TGTGCCAGCAGCCCCCCAGGAGGCCGAAACACCATATATTTT. This translates into CASSPPGGRNTIYF.